The rows below give T cell receptor beta chains drawn from one sample of a study of human T cells and chemical hapten exposure. MiXCR was run by TCRdb on the RACE reads, yielding one entry per CDR3 protein. This repertoire shows 250,000 or so distinct CDR3 sequences, 7.5% to 9% found once; its top ten account for 1.2%. The source was whole blood, collected in connection with sensitization to the hapten diphenylcyclopropenone (DPC). These receptors were collected from a man between 18 and 35 years old with alopecia areata. Some clones in this sample may be carry-over from other donors' samples. Both conserved end residues are part of each CDR3. The D gene is left open where the match is weak. Size is stated for part of the rows, as once, few or many counts, or as a class when the clone is expanded.

NA	NA	15	TRBV6-1	TRBJ2-5	CASSGPRGLGETQYF	TGTGCCAGCAGTGGGCCAAGAGGGCTTGGAGAGACCCAGTACTTC
NA	few	16	TRBV7-9	TRBJ2-5	CASSLTGTVAPETQYF	TGTGCCAGCAGCTTAACGGGGACTGTTGCGCCAGAGACCCAGTACTTC
TRBD1	many	15	TRBV6-2/TRBV6-3	TRBJ2-7	CASSQPGQGAYEQYF	TGTGCCAGCAGTCAACCGGGACAGGGGGCTTACGAGCAGTACTTC
NA	many	13	TRBV6-5	TRBJ2-6	CASRRALGNVLTF	TGTGCCAGCAGGCGAGCGTTGGGCAACGTCCTGACTTTC
NA	NA	15	TRBV6-4	TRBJ1-2	CASSDSKRGGYGYTF	TGTGCCAGCAGTGACTCGAAGCGTGGCGGCTATGGCTACACCTTC
TRBD1	few	18	TRBV7-8	TRBJ2-1	CASSLLRTGLAAYNEQFF	TGTGCCAGCAGCTTACTACGGACAGGGCTCGCCGCCTACAATGAGCAGTTCTTC
NA	NA	14	TRBV6-5	TRBJ1-1	CASSYVRGGTEAFF	TGTGCCAGCAGTTATGTCAGGGGTGGAACTGAAGCTTTCTTT
TRBD2	few	15	TRBV3-1	TRBJ2-5	CASSPYGGALETQYF	TGTGCCAGCAGCCCCTACGGGGGGGCCTTAGAGACCCAGTACTTC
NA	NA	16	TRBV7-2	TRBJ1-3	CASSLGPAGTGNTIYF	TGTGCCAGCAGCTTGGGGCCCGCAGGGACTGGAAACACCATATATTTT
NA	NA	13	TRBV25-1	TRBJ1-3	CASMLDAGNTIYF	TGTGCCAGCATGCTGGACGCTGGAAACACCATATATTTT
NA	NA	15	TRBV9	TRBJ2-3	CASSPLVIGTDTQYF	TGTGCCAGCAGCCCGCTAGTTATTGGGACAGATACGCAGTATTTT
TRBD1	few	12	TRBV10-3	TRBJ2-3	CATRDRGDTQYF	TGTGCCACGCGGGACAGGGGAGATACGCAGTATTTT
NA	many	13	TRBV11-3	TRBJ1-1	CASSLAANTEAFF	TGTGCCAGCAGCTTAGCGGCCAACACTGAAGCTTTCTTT
TRBD1	many	17	TRBV7-9	TRBJ1-2	CASSSRFDRGTAYGYTF	TGTGCCAGCAGCTCCCGGTTTGACAGGGGAACTGCCTATGGCTACACCTTC
NA	few	13	TRBV20-1	TRBJ2-5	CSKEGGGQETQYF	TGCAGTAAGGAAGGAGGAGGGCAAGAGACCCAGTACTTC
NA	NA	15	TRBV6-6	TRBJ1-5	CASSLRRTSNQPQHF	TGTGCCAGCAGTCTTCGACGGACTAGCAATCAGCCCCAGCATTTT
NA	NA	15	TRBV10-3	TRBJ1-1	CAISVGLKRSTEAFF	TGTGCCATCAGTGTGGGGCTGAAGAGATCCACTGAAGCTTTCTTT
NA	many	14	TRBV9	TRBJ2-3	CASSVKGDQGTQYF	TGTGCCAGCAGCGTTAAGGGGGACCAAGGGACGCAGTATTTT
NA	NA	14	TRBV19	TRBJ2-3	CASSIGGTTDTQYF	TGTGCCAGTAGTATAGGCGGTACCACAGATACGCAGTATTTT
TRBD1	few	13	TRBV6-2/TRBV6-3	TRBJ1-5	CASRAGQRQPQHF	TGTGCCAGCAGGGCGGGACAGAGGCAGCCCCAGCATTTT
NA	many	15	TRBV15	TRBJ2-1	CATSGGTVSYNEQFF	TGTGCCACCAGCGGAGGGACAGTCTCCTACAATGAGCAGTTCTTC
TRBD1	NA	17	TRBV7-2	TRBJ2-6	CASSAGQGKFGANVLTF	TGTGCCAGCAGTGCGGGACAGGGCAAGTTTGGGGCCAACGTCCTGACTTTC
NA	NA	13	TRBV3-1	TRBJ2-7	CASSPSPSYEQYF	TGTGCCAGCAGCCCATCACCGTCCTACGAGCAGTACTTC
TRBD1	few	14	TRBV7-9	TRBJ1-6	CASSLEGQQPPLHF	TGTGCCAGCAGCTTAGAGGGACAGCAACCCCCCCTCCACTTT
TRBD2	many	18	TRBV9	TRBJ2-1	CASSVVGSGAHSYNEQFF	TGTGCCAGCAGCGTAGTTGGAAGCGGGGCACACTCCTACAATGAGCAGTTCTTC
TRBD1	many	18	TRBV20-1	TRBJ1-2	CSARADGTGLTVWPGYTF	TGCAGTGCTAGAGCTGACGGGACAGGCCTCACTGTGTGGCCTGGCTACACCTTC
NA	NA	13	TRBV10-3	TRBJ2-1	CAISESRANEQFF	TGTGCCATCAGTGAGTCCAGGGCGAATGAGCAGTTCTTC
NA	few	14	TRBV11-2	TRBJ2-1	CASSFQTSYNEQFF	TGTGCCAGCAGCTTCCAGACCTCCTACAATGAGCAGTTCTTC
TRBD1	few	14	TRBV6-1	TRBJ1-6	CASSKTGLSSPLHF	TGTGCCAGCAGTAAGACAGGGCTCAGTTCACCCCTCCACTTT
NA	NA	15	TRBV12-3/TRBV12-4	TRBJ1-1	CASSLYPRSNTEAFF	TGTGCCAGCAGTTTGTACCCCAGGTCGAACACTGAAGCTTTCTTT
NA	few	14	TRBV7-2	TRBJ2-2	CASSLLQQEDALFF	TGTGCCAGCAGCCTCCTACAACAGGAGGATGCGCTGTTTTTT
NA	NA	13	TRBV7-8	TRBJ1-1	CASSPNLGTEAFF	TGTGCCAGCAGCCCAAACCTGGGCACTGAAGCTTTCTTT
TRBD2	once	17	TRBV12-3/TRBV12-4	TRBJ2-1	CASSSLTGGGIYNEQFF	TGTGCCAGCAGTTCCCTAACTGGCGGGGGGATCTACAATGAGCAGTTCTTC
NA	many	15	TRBV4-3	TRBJ2-5	CASSQEDQPAKTQYF	TGCGCCAGCAGCCAAGAGGACCAGCCGGCGAAGACCCAGTACTTC
NA	NA	15	TRBV20-1	TRBJ2-3	CSASVVGGLSGTQYF	TGCAGTGCTAGTGTGGTGGGGGGCCTCAGTGGTACGCAGTATTTT
NA	NA	15	TRBV6-2/TRBV6-3	TRBJ1-1	CASRIGTESNTEAFF	TGTGCCAGCAGGATTGGGACGGAGTCGAACACTGAAGCTTTCTTT
TRBD1	NA	14	TRBV11-2	TRBJ2-7	CASSFLGTAYEQYF	TGTGCCAGCAGCTTTCTCGGGACAGCCTACGAGCAGTACTTC
NA	few	15	TRBV7-2	TRBJ1-6	CASSFLGVGNSPLHF	TGTGCCAGCAGCTTTTTAGGGGTGGGTAATTCACCCCTCCACTTT
NA	few	13	TRBV14	TRBJ1-5	CASSQEGSQPQHF	TGTGCCAGCAGCCAAGAGGGGAGCCAGCCCCAGCATTTT
NA	many	13	TRBV20-1	TRBJ2-7	CSARGTKIYEQYF	TGCAGTGCTAGGGGTACAAAAATCTACGAGCAGTACTTC
NA	NA	11	TRBV28	TRBJ1-2	CASSAPTGYTF	TGTGCCAGCAGTGCCCCTACTGGCTACACCTTC
NA	NA	16	TRBV5-1	TRBJ2-7	CASSLGRGSSSYEQYF	TGCGCCAGCAGCTTGGGCCGAGGGTCTAGCTCCTACGAGCAGTACTTC
NA	NA	16	TRBV3-1	TRBJ1-2	CASSQDLLSRGSGYTF	TGTGCCAGCAGCCAAGATCTTCTTTCGCGAGGTAGTGGCTACACCTTC
NA	NA	16	TRBV5-1	TRBJ2-3	CASSSRDTRGTDTQYF	TGCGCCAGCAGCTCCCGGGACACGAGAGGCACAGATACGCAGTATTTT
TRBD1	few	15	TRBV7-9	TRBJ1-1	CASSYRTGQNTEAFF	TGTGCCAGCAGCTACCGGACAGGGCAGAACACTGAAGCTTTCTTT
NA	NA	14	TRBV29-1	TRBJ1-3	CSGGDTNSGNTIYF	TGCAGCGGCGGGGACACTAACTCTGGAAACACCATATATTTT
TRBD1	many	15	TRBV4-3	TRBJ1-1	CASSPHRGQRTEAFF	TGCGCCAGCAGCCCACACAGGGGGCAGCGCACTGAAGCTTTCTTT
NA	many	11	TRBV19	TRBJ1-5	CASSSGQPQHF	TGTGCCAGCAGTTCGGGCCAGCCCCAGCATTTT
TRBD2	few	18	TRBV2	TRBJ2-3	CASSGPGLARSSTDTQYF	TGTGCCAGCAGTGGTCCGGGACTAGCCCGTTCTAGCACAGATACGCAGTATTTT
TRBD1	NA	13	TRBV6-5	TRBJ1-4	CASLDRGSEKLFF	TGTGCCAGCCTAGACAGGGGTAGTGAAAAACTGTTTTTT
TRBD1	NA	15	TRBV14	TRBJ1-1	CASSQEVTGETEAFF	TGTGCCAGCAGCCAAGAAGTGACAGGGGAGACTGAAGCTTTCTTT
NA	few	15	TRBV6-5	TRBJ2-3	CASSSLGGVTDTQYF	TGTGCCAGCAGTTCCTTAGGCGGGGTCACAGATACGCAGTATTTT
NA	NA	14	TRBV20-1	TRBJ1-5	CSAQGGVQVKPQHF	TGCAGTGCCCAGGGAGGGGTCCAAGTAAAGCCCCAGCATTTT
NA	many	20	TRBV6-5	TRBJ1-6	CASSYDSRMGGASYNSPLHF	TGTGCCAGCAGTTACGATTCCAGGATGGGGGGCGCATCCTATAATTCACCCCTCCACTTT
TRBD1	few	15	TRBV11-3	TRBJ1-1	CASSFGTALNTEAFF	TGTGCCAGCAGCTTCGGGACAGCATTGAACACTGAAGCTTTCTTT